One sample yielded the 24 T cell receptor beta chains listed below, sequenced in a study of blood T cells in healthy people across ages (dated by TCRdb to the mid-2010s). The library was prepared using 5' RACE. Instrument used: Illumina HiSeq 2500. A second roughly 7 to 12 cycle PCR used a sample-barcoded 5' primer and a J-beta primer mix. The public reads were reanalyzed by TCRdb: fastp trimming at Q25, MiXCR alignment, in-frame beta chains only. All rows with the same CDR3 protein become a single entry with the most common DNA and genes. This sample has 1.5 million to 2 million distinct CDR3 sequences in its table, and roughly 32% of those were observed once. The ten largest account for about 11% of the sample. Sample: blood. Receptors were obtained from a woman in her twenties or thirties in good health.

This clonotype was picked up one time. The chain carries TRBV28 and TRBJ2-7, with D possibly called TRBD1 or TRBD2 (5 bases each). This CDR3 contains 17 residues. V was pared by 3 bases and J by 2 bases, with 20 bases between. Germline V gives CDR1 MDHEN, CDR2 SYDVKM. The CDR3 loop reads CASSLASPGTQAYEQYF. The CDR3 region has the DNA TGTGCCAGCAGTTTGGCCTCCCCCGGGACGCAGGCCTACGAGCAGTACTTC.

The J gene is TRBJ2-5, the V gene TRBV5-4; TRBD1 or TRBD2 may be the D gene (5 bases each). Germline values: CDR1 SGHNT, CDR2 YYREEE (reference sequence). This CDR3 is 14 amino acids long. Trimming pared 2 bases from V and 3 bases from J, leaving 11 bases between. CDR3 in DNA: TGTGCCAGCAGCTTACCGGGGCGTAAAGAGACCCAGTACTTC. As protein: CASSLPGRKETQYF.

The chain links TRBV5-1 to TRBJ2-1; TRBD2 matches at 12 bases. There are 20 residues in the CDR3. Germline CDR1 and CDR2: SGHRS and YFSETQ. V was pared by 0 bases and J by 6 bases, with 16 bases of the junction left unmatched. CDR3 residues: CASSLESLAGGPRGRNEQFF. The CDR3, as DNA: TGCGCCAGCAGCTTGGAATCCCTAGCGGGAGGGCCGCGGGGACGCAATGAGCAGTTCTTC.

This clonotype was seen a few times. The J gene is TRBJ2-5, the V gene TRBV7-8, with TRBD2 matching 7 bases. Germline CDR1 reads SGHVS; CDR2 reads FQNEAQ. The junction had 7 bases not matched to a gene; V was cut back by 4 bases and J by 5 bases. The length of the CDR3 is 14 residues. Here the CDR3 DNA reads TGTGCCAGCAGCTCTCGGACTAGTAAGGAGACCCAGTACTTC. Protein product: CASSSRTSKETQYF.

J is TRBJ2-5 and V is TRBV20-1; 8 bases fit TRBD2. The J call is doubtful: the DNA matches TRBJ2-7 better. Looked up from germline, CDR1 is DFQATT and CDR2 is SNEGSKA (reference sequence). The CDR3 runs to 13 residues. The CDR3 nucleotides read TGCAGTGTCCTCCCCGGGAGGGCCGACGAGCAGTACTTC. This codes for CSVLPGRADEQYF.

This clonotype was observed many times. This sequence joins TRBV10-3 and TRBJ2-7; the match to TRBD1 covers 10 bases. With V trimmed by 6 bases and J by 5 bases, 10 bases remained unmatched. There are 15 residues in the CDR3. CDR1 and CDR2 from the germline V gene are ENHRY and SYGVKD. CDR3 DNA: TGTGCCATCAGCGAAGCGGGACAGGGGACCCACGAGCAGTACTTC. Translating it yields CAISEAGQGTHEQYF.

This clonotype was detected only a few times. The chain carries TRBV3-1 and TRBJ2-5; 15 nucleotides align to TRBD2. CDR1 LGHDT and CDR2 YNNKEL come from the germline V gene (reference sequence). The CDR3 runs to 18 residues. Germline trimming cut 4 bases from V and 2 bases from J; bases unmatched to any gene: 8. In DNA form, the CDR3 reads TGTGCCAGCAGCCCGGGACTAGCGGGGGGAGTATGGCAAGAGACCCAGTACTTC. Amino acids: CASSPGLAGGVWQETQYF.

The V call is TRBV6-2 or TRBV6-3, the J call TRBJ2-3; 8 nucleotides line up with TRBD2. The CDR3 sequence is 15 residues long. Looked up from germline, CDR1 is MNHEY and CDR2 is SVGEGT. V shed 6 bases and J 6 bases; nucleotides not matched to a gene: 11. The CDR3 spells CASSPYGTRPDTQYF. The CDR3 region has the DNA TGTGCCAGCAGCCCCTACGGGACTAGACCTGATACGCAGTATTTT.

J is TRBJ1-4 and V is TRBV5-1; 8 bases align to TRBD1. The germline CDR1 and CDR2 sequences are SGHRS and YFSETQ. J gave up 1 base and V 3 bases, and 2 bases lay outside the gene matches. The CDR3 totals 15 residues. The DNA of the CDR3 is TGCGCCAGCAGCTGGGGGACAGGAACTAATGAAAAACTGTTTTTT. Its translation: CASSWGTGTNEKLFF.

This chain connects TRBV5-1 to TRBJ2-1; D ambiguous. There are 14 residues in the CDR3. Germline V gene data show CDR1 as SGHRS and CDR2 as YFSETQ. Trimming took 0 bases from V and 7 from J, leaving 11 bases between them. This CDR3 is CASSLGKAGNEQFF. The DNA of the CDR3 is TGCGCCAGCAGCTTGGGGAAGGCTGGGAATGAGCAGTTCTTC.

The chain joins TRBV10-2 to TRBJ2-1, with D possibly matching TRBD1 (6 bases). The CDR3 consists of 13 residues. The germline V gene has CDR1 WSHSY and CDR2 SAAADI. V lost 5 bases and J lost 8, with 13 bases in between. This CDR3 reads CASSKQGFHEQFF. The DNA for the CDR3 is TGCGCCAGCAGTAAACAGGGTTTTCATGAGCAGTTCTTC.

The genes are TRBV4-1 and TRBJ2-1; 10 bases line up with TRBD1. Germline values: CDR1 MGHRA, CDR2 YSYEKL. This CDR3 is built from 20 residues. With 0 bases clipped from V and 6 bases from J, the junction kept 17 bases outside the gene matches. CDR3 nucleotide sequence: TGCGCCAGCAGCCAAGATCGAGCGGGACAGGGGTTTCTAGCCTCCAATGAGCAGTTCTTC. Amino acids: CASSQDRAGQGFLASNEQFF.

V is TRBV28 and J is TRBJ2-3, with D possibly matching TRBD2 (5 bases). Between the trimmed V and J ends, which lost 6 bases and 10 bases, there was a span of 17 bases. The CDR3 consists of 13 residues. Looked up from germline, CDR1 is MDHEN and CDR2 is SYDVKM. This CDR3 is CASSGQRERAQYF. For the CDR3, the DNA is TGTGCCAGCAGCGGGCAGAGGGAACGGGCGCAGTATTTT.

The V and J genes are TRBV24-1 and TRBJ2-1, with D perhaps matching TRBD2 (5 bases). Trimming stripped 8 bases from V and 9 bases from J, with 10 bases between. CDR3 size: 11 residues. Germline CDR1 is KGHDR and CDR2 is SFDVKD. CDR3 loop: CATMRAGEQFF. In DNA form, the CDR3 reads TGTGCCACCATGAGGGCCGGTGAGCAGTTCTTC.

The chain employs TRBV10-3 and TRBJ2-3, with 10 bases fitting TRBD2. The V gene end was trimmed by 11 bases and the J gene end by 6 bases; junction bases not matched to a gene: 11. This CDR3 region has 14 residues. Germline assignment: CDR1 ENHRY and CDR2 SYGVKD. This chain's CDR3 is CAVTASGGSDTQYF. The CDR3 nucleotides read TGTGCCGTCACGGCTAGCGGGGGATCGGATACGCAGTATTTT.

V is TRBV7-8 and J is TRBJ1-1; D is unclear. The V and J ends lost 3 bases and 0 bases respectively, with 14 bases between them. The V gene's germline CDR1 is SGHVS and CDR2 FQNEAQ. This CDR3 is 16 amino acids long. CDR3 loop: CASSLTGPGMNTEAFF. CDR3 coding DNA: TGTGCCAGCAGCTTGACCGGGCCAGGAATGAACACTGAAGCTTTCTTT.

This clonotype appeared a few times. The chain links TRBV12-3 or TRBV12-4 to TRBJ2-7; 7 bases fit TRBD2. This CDR3 is 17 amino acids long. With V trimmed by 5 bases and J by 0 bases, 13 bases remained unmatched. The CDR3 loop reads CASSEYGGGLSSYEQYF. The DNA of the CDR3 is TGTGCCAGCAGTGAATACGGTGGGGGACTAAGCTCCTACGAGCAGTACTTC.

Note on this clonotype: A much larger clone is a single base away; this may be a read error. The V call is TRBV7-2, the J call TRBJ2-1; the match to TRBD2 covers 7 bases. V shed 2 bases and J 12 bases; nucleotides not matched to a gene: 4. Germline V gene data show CDR1 as SGHTA and CDR2 as FQGNSA. The CDR3 spans 12 residues. This chain's CDR3 is CTSSLTGGGQFF. The CDR3 region has the DNA TGTACCAGCAGCTTAACGGGAGGTGGGCAGTTCTTC.

For this clonotype: This clone may be a read error of a much larger clone one base away. The rearrangement joins TRBV15 to TRBJ2-5, with TRBD2 matching over 11 bases. Germline-derived CDR1 and CDR2 are LNHNV and YYDKDF (reference sequence). CDR3 length: 16 residues. Written as DNA, the CDR3 is TGTGCCACCAGCAGATTAGCGGGAGGGCCGGGGGAGACCCGGTACTTC. Residues: CATSRLAGGPGETRYF.

The chain links TRBV18 to TRBJ1-6, with D tentatively TRBD1 (5 bases). Trimming removed 5 bases from V and 12 bases from J, with 11 bases in between. From germline, CDR1 is KGHSH and CDR2 LQKENI. This CDR3 region has 12 residues. Here the CDR3 reads CASSGGEGPLHF. CDR3 in DNA: TGTGCCAGCTCAGGGGGGGAAGGACCCCTCCACTTT.

The chain carries TRBV20-1 and TRBJ1-5; 7 bases are a match to TRBD1. The CDR3 is 16 amino acids. Germline trimming cut 5 bases from V and 0 bases from J; bases unmatched to any gene: 10. Germline V gives CDR1 DFQATT, CDR2 SNEGSKA (reference sequence). CDR3 in amino acids: CSAPRGEGPSNQPQHF. Here the CDR3 DNA reads TGCAGTGCTCCCAGGGGGGAAGGCCCTAGCAATCAGCCCCAGCATTTT.

This clonotype appeared a single time. The chain joins TRBV30 to TRBJ1-1; maybe TRBD1 (6 bases). The V and J ends lost 5 bases and 7 bases respectively, with 14 bases between them. Germline CDR1 GTSNPN, CDR2 SVGIG (reference sequence). This CDR3 spans 12 amino acids. CDR3 amino acids: CAWGRDTFEAFF. DNA of the CDR3: TGTGCCTGGGGACGGGACACCTTTGAAGCTTTCTTT.

This clonotype was counted only a few times. This chain connects TRBV7-2 to TRBJ2-5; 12 nucleotides match TRBD2. Germline V gives CDR1 SGHTA, CDR2 FQGNSA. This CDR3 comprises 20 residues. V was clipped by 3 bases and J by 2 bases; unmatched bases: 16. The CDR3 sequence is CASSFPLGASGGAEQETQYF. CDR3 sequence (DNA): TGTGCCAGCAGCTTCCCCTTGGGGGCTAGCGGGGGGGCGGAGCAAGAGACCCAGTACTTC.

This clonotype was picked up a small number of times. V usage is TRBV7-6 and J usage is TRBJ2-6; D tentatively reads TRBD1 or TRBD2 (5 bases each). V lost 4 bases and J 2 bases, leaving 18 bases between the germline ends. This CDR3 is 18 amino acids long. Germline V gene lookup returns CDR1 SGHVS and CDR2 FNYEAQ. Here the CDR3 reads CASSSAVGTAAGANVLTF. DNA for the CDR3: TGTGCCAGCAGCTCAGCCGTAGGGACCGCGGCTGGGGCCAACGTCCTGACTTTC.